Following are 20 T cell receptor beta chains from one sample sequenced in a study of blood T cell repertoires in COVID-19. Clones were read by immunoSEQ multiplex PCR, and TCRdb kept only the in-frame ones, dropping some. The sample shows 45,000 to 50,000 clones, 88% of them seen only once. Sequenced input: peripheral blood. These receptor sequences come from a man aged 50-59 years with active COVID-19.

The chain employs TRBV7-2 and TRBJ1-1; 7 bases line up with TRBD1. The CDR3 is 15 amino acids. V was clipped by 4 bases and J by 1 base; unmatched bases: 6. The germline V gene has CDR1 SGHTA and CDR2 FQGNSA. CDR3 protein: CASSSKTGTNTEAFF. The DNA of the CDR3 is TGTGCCAGCAGCTCAAAGACAGGGACGAACACTGAAGCTTTCTTT.

The rearrangement uses TRBV18 and TRBJ1-2, with 7 bases fitting TRBD1. Germline V CDR1 and CDR2: KGHSH, LQKENI. V shed 4 bases, J shed 2 bases, and the junction held 7 bases outside the gene matches. The CDR3 is made up of 15 amino acids. CDR3 region: CASSLRDRTNYGYTF. CDR3 nucleotide sequence: TGTGCCAGCTCACTCCGGGACAGAACCAACTATGGCTACACCTTC.

V and J are TRBV2 and TRBJ1-4; 7 positions match TRBD1. Germline loops: CDR1 SNHLY, CDR2 FYNNEI. With 11 bases clipped from V and 8 bases from J, the junction kept 17 bases outside the gene matches. This CDR3 has 15 residues. The CDR3 region has the DNA TGTGCCGGAAAGGGTCAAGGGGGCGCGAGGGAAAAACTGTTTTTT. Protein: CAGKGQGGAREKLFF.

The chain is built from TRBV7-8 and TRBJ2-2, with a tentative D call TRBD2 (5 bases). The CDR3 runs 14 residues. Trimming left V 2 bases short and J 8 bases short, with 12 bases between. Per the germline V gene, CDR1 is SGHVS and CDR2 is FQNEAQ. The CDR3 loop is CASSLKRVNGELFF. In nucleotides, the CDR3 is TGTGCCAGCAGCTTAAAGAGGGTTAATGGGGAGCTGTTTTTT.

The chain joins TRBV4-1 to TRBJ2-5; 10 positions match TRBD1. The CDR3 has 14 residues. CDR1 MGHRA and CDR2 YSYEKL come from the germline V gene. Trimming at V came to 3 bases and at J to 5 bases, leaving 3 bases not matched to a gene. The DNA for the CDR3 is TGCGCCAGCAGCCAGACAGGGGGCCGTGAGACCCAGTACTTC. Its translation: CASSQTGGRETQYF.

V gene TRBV29-1 combines with J gene TRBJ2-1; 8 bases are a match to TRBD2. Unmatched junction bases numbered 7, after V lost 3 bases and J lost 6 bases. The CDR3 consists of 14 residues. From germline, CDR1 is SQVTM and CDR2 ANQGSEA. Here the CDR3 DNA reads TGCAGCGTTGAGGGACTAGTGGTGGTCAATGAGCAGTTCTTC. It yields the protein CSVEGLVVVNEQFF.

This chain connects TRBV5-1 to TRBJ2-7, with D perhaps matching TRBD2 (5 bases). The V end was cut by 4 bases, the J end by 3 bases, with 14 bases between. The CDR3 extends over 14 amino acids. Per the germline V gene, CDR1 is SGHRS and CDR2 is YFSETQ. The CDR3 loop reads CASSAGRTGYEQYF. CDR3 sequence (DNA): TGCGCCAGCAGCGCCGGAAGGACTGGCTACGAGCAGTACTTC.

V is TRBV4-2 and J is TRBJ2-2; no clear D. CDR1 and CDR2 (germline): LGHNA, YNFKEQ. V shed 4 bases and J shed 0 bases, with 12 bases lying between them. The CDR3 has 16 amino acids. Written as DNA, the CDR3 is TGTGCCAGCAGCCCCCTCCTACGCTCGAACACCGGGGAGCTGTTTTTT. Its translation is CASSPLLRSNTGELFF.

The chain carries TRBV18 and TRBJ1-1; 7 bases agree with TRBD1. This CDR3 spans 15 amino acids. J lost 4 bases, V lost 1 base, and 6 bases had no gene match. Germline lookup yields CDR1 KGHSH and CDR2 LQKENI. CDR3 loop: CASSPLKGAGTEAFF. Written as DNA, the CDR3 is TGTGCCAGCTCACCACTGAAGGGGGCTGGCACTGAAGCTTTCTTT.

The chain carries TRBV19 and TRBJ1-1; tentative D call: TRBD1 (5 bases). Germline V gene sequence: CDR1 LNHDA, CDR2 SQIVND (reference sequence). CDR3 size: 17 residues. The V end lost 7 bases, the J end lost 1 base, and 22 bases lay between the germline ends. The CDR3: CASTPGGRGNTNTEAFF. The CDR3 DNA reads as TGTGCCAGTACCCCCGGGGGGAGGGGCAACACGAACACTGAAGCTTTCTTT.

This chain uses TRBV3-1 (or the pseudogene TRBV3-2) with TRBJ1-1; a weak D match, TRBD1 (5 bases). This CDR3 is 15 amino acids long. The germline CDR1 and CDR2 sequences are LGHDT and YNNKEL (reference sequence). V lost 1 base and J 3 bases, leaving 12 bases between the germline ends. This chain's CDR3 is CASSQGGSGYTEAFF. The CDR3 bases are TGTGCCAGCAGCCAAGGGGGCTCTGGATACACTGAAGCTTTCTTT.

In its sample, this clone was seen a few times. The CDR3 here is CASSGPGGGTSGGHLAKNIQYF. CDR3 nucleotide sequence: TGTGCCAGCAGCGGCCCCGGAGGCGGGACTAGCGGGGGGCACTTAGCCAAAAACATTCAGTACTTC. This sequence joins TRBV13 and TRBJ2-4, with 15 bases aligning to TRBD2. Germline CDR1 is PRHDT and CDR2 is FYEKMQ (reference sequence). The CDR3 is made up of 22 amino acids. After removal of 5 bases from V and 0 bases from J, the junction contained 17 bases not matched to a gene.

The CDR3, as DNA: TGTGCCAGCACCACCCGGAGAGCGGGACACAGTGATACGCAGTATTTT. Its translation: CASTTRRAGHSDTQYF. J is TRBJ2-3 and V is TRBV13; possible D gene TRBD2, 7 bases. Between the trimmed V and J ends, which lost 7 bases and 6 bases, there was a span of 23 bases. The CDR3 loop spans 16 amino acids. Germline V gene data show CDR1 as PRHDT and CDR2 as FYEKMQ (reference sequence).

This clone was observed a single time. The chain is built from TRBV14 and TRBJ2-5; 8 positions agree with TRBD1. Germline V lookup: CDR1 SGHDN, CDR2 FVKESK. The CDR3 has 15 residues. With V trimmed by 1 base and J by 1 base, 2 bases remained unmatched. The CDR3 loop reads CASSQATGGQETQYF. The CDR3 DNA follows: TGTGCCAGCAGCCAAGCCACAGGGGGCCAAGAGACCCAGTACTTC. Based on the CDR3 plus reference TRBV14 and TRBJ2-5, the full variable domain is EAGVTQFPSHSVIEKGQTVTLRCDPISGHDNLYWYRRVMGKEIKFLLHFVKESKQDESGMPNNRFLAERTGGTYSTLKVQPAELEDSGVYFCASSQATGGQETQYFGPGTRLLVL.

The V and J genes are TRBV6-5 and TRBJ2-5; no clear D. CDR1 and CDR2 from the germline V gene are MNHEY and SVGAGI. CDR3 length equals 15 residues. The ends were cut back, 0 bases at V and 5 bases at J, with 13 bases in the middle. DNA of the CDR3: TGTGCCAGCAGTTACTCGACTTTCACTGGGGAGACCCAGTACTTC. Translation: CASSYSTFTGETQYF.

The chain links TRBV2 to TRBJ2-1; 15 bases line up with TRBD2. V gave up 6 bases and J gave up 2 bases; unmatched junction bases: 11. The germline CDR1 and CDR2 sequences are SNHLY and FYNNEI. The CDR3 runs to 19 residues. The CDR3 nucleotides read TGTGCCAGCAGCCCCGGACTAGCGGGAGGGCCCCCCCCCTACAATGAGCAGTTCTTC. The encoded protein is CASSPGLAGGPPPYNEQFF.

The chain employs TRBV5-1 and TRBJ1-3; 9 nucleotides match TRBD1. From germline, CDR1 is SGHRS and CDR2 YFSETQ. V gave up 4 bases and J gave up 2 bases; unmatched junction bases: 10. This CDR3 is 17 amino acids long. The CDR3 sequence is CASSLTSGTGTGNTIYF. CDR3 in DNA: TGCGCCAGCAGCCTCACCTCCGGGACAGGGACTGGAAACACCATATATTTT.

This chain connects TRBV12-3 or TRBV12-4 to TRBJ2-1, with D tentatively TRBD1 (5 bases). The V end was cut by 4 bases, the J end by 4 bases, with 8 bases between. This CDR3 has 13 amino acids. CDR3 amino acids: CASSWGIYNEQFF. Written as DNA, the CDR3 is TGTGCCAGCAGTTGGGGCATTTACAATGAGCAGTTCTTC.

V usage is TRBV27 and J usage is TRBJ2-7, with 11 bases identical to TRBD1. This CDR3 comprises 14 residues. Trimming at V came to 6 bases and at J to 4 bases, leaving 5 bases not matched to a gene. From germline, CDR1 is MNHEY and CDR2 SMNVEV (reference sequence). DNA for the CDR3: TGTGCCAGCAGGACCGGGACAGGGGGTTACGAGCAGTACTTC. It specifies CASRTGTGGYEQYF.

The chain is built from TRBV7-2 and TRBJ2-1; TRBD1 aligns across 8 bases. J was trimmed by 5 bases and V by 5 bases; bases with no gene match: 5. Germline CDR1 SGHTA, CDR2 FQGNSA. CDR3 length equals 14 residues. The CDR3 sequence: CASSRTGYDNEQFF. CDR3 coding DNA: TGTGCCAGCAGCCGGACAGGGTACGACAATGAGCAGTTCTTC.